Presented here are 29 T cell receptor beta chains from one specimen sequenced in a study of T cell responses to AZD1222 COVID-19 vaccine. Generated by immunoSEQ multiplex PCR, the TCRdb table keeps only in-frame clones and is missing some. The sample lists approximately 64,000 clones; 84% were seen once. The sequences come from peripheral blood, collected on day 0 of AZD1222 vaccination. The source of these receptors is an adult in good health.

The chain links TRBV6-5 to TRBJ1-5; D might be TRBD1 (6 bases). Germline CDR1 is MNHEY and CDR2 is SVGAGI. The CDR3 totals 14 residues. Trimming shortened V by 10 bases and J by 7 bases, and 20 bases separated the two germline ends. CDR3 in amino acids: CATRDKLEGQPQHF. The CDR3 DNA reads TGTGCCACCCGGGACAAGCTAGAGGGGCAGCCCCAGCATTTT.

V gene TRBV7-6 combines with J gene TRBJ2-7; TRBD1 is a possible D gene (6 bases). V was cut by 5 bases and J by 7 bases, with 15 bases left in between. This CDR3 contains 13 residues. Per the germline V gene, CDR1 is SGHVS and CDR2 is FNYEAQ. Here the CDR3 DNA reads TGTGCCAGCAGCGCCGATACAGGGTCGGAGCAGTACTTC. This encodes CASSADTGSEQYF. Using reference TRBV7-6 and TRBJ2-7 for the parts outside the CDR3, the full variable domain is GAGVSQSPRYKVTKRGQDVALRCDPISGHVSLYWYRQALGQGPEFLTYFNYEAQQDKSGLPNDRFSAERPEGSISTLTIQRTEQRDSAMYRCASSADTGSEQYFGPGTRLTVT.

In DNA form, the CDR3 reads TGTGCCAGCAGCTATTCTTCACGCGTGGGGAGCTCCTACGAGCAGTACTTC. Protein product: CASSYSSRVGSSYEQYF. The chain links TRBV7-9 to TRBJ2-7; tentative D call: TRBD2 (5 bases). Germline lookup yields CDR1 SEHNR and CDR2 FQNEAQ (reference sequence). CDR3 length: 17 residues. V was trimmed by 4 bases and J by 0 bases, leaving 19 bases between them.

The chain recombines TRBV29-1 with TRBJ2-7; the D is unclear. There are 11 residues in the CDR3. The ends were cut back, 2 bases at V and 8 bases at J, with 10 bases in the middle. CDR1 is SQVTM and CDR2 is ANQGSEA in the germline V gene. The CDR3 DNA reads TGCAGCGTTGAAATGGCCCGCAAGCAGTACTTC. This codes for CSVEMARKQYF.

The chain is built from TRBV28 and TRBJ1-1, with 7 bases aligning to TRBD1. Germline values: CDR1 MDHEN, CDR2 SYDVKM. The CDR3 length is 15 residues. The V gene end was trimmed by 6 bases and the J gene end by 2 bases; junction bases not matched to a gene: 9. Here the CDR3 DNA reads TGTGCCAGCAGCCCCCCTACAGGGGTTAACACTGAAGCTTTCTTT. Encoded protein: CASSPPTGVNTEAFF.

V is TRBV6-5 and J is TRBJ2-7, with D possibly TRBD2 on 6 matching bases. The length of the CDR3 is 15 residues. Trimming removed 3 bases from V and 0 bases from J, with 12 bases in between. The germline V gene encodes CDR1 MNHEY and CDR2 SVGAGI. CDR3 in amino acids: CASSYSDGSSYEQYF. The DNA for the CDR3 is TGTGCCAGCAGTTATTCGGACGGGAGCTCCTACGAGCAGTACTTC.

The J gene is TRBJ2-7, the V gene TRBV7-2; 12 bases map to TRBD2. The J segment lost 7 bases and the V segment lost 7 bases, leaving 8 bases of the junction unmatched. CDR1 is SGHTA, CDR2 FQGNSA, per germline. This CDR3 contains 14 residues. The CDR3 sequence: CASNSLAGGKEQYF. In DNA form, the CDR3 reads TGTGCCAGCAACTCCCTAGCGGGGGGGAAAGAGCAGTACTTC.

This sequence joins TRBV6-5 and TRBJ2-7; D not resolved. V shed 11 bases and J shed 6 bases, with 20 bases lying between them. Germline values: CDR1 MNHEY, CDR2 SVGAGI. The CDR3 is made up of 13 amino acids. CDR3 in DNA: TGTGCCGTACGGGTAGGTCAGCTGGGCGAGCAGTACTTC. Amino acids: CAVRVGQLGEQYF.

This chain links TRBV25-1 with TRBJ2-7, with TRBD2 identical over 8 bases. The J segment lost 6 bases and the V segment lost 6 bases, leaving 13 bases of the junction unmatched. Germline CDR1 reads MGHDK; CDR2 reads SYGVNS. The CDR3 runs 15 residues. The CDR3 bases are TGTGCCAGCAGCTCACGGGAGGGGACTAGGGCCGAGCAGTACTTC. Translation gives CASSSREGTRAEQYF.

This sequence joins TRBV29-1 and TRBJ2-2, with 12 bases that match TRBD2. Germline V CDR1 and CDR2: SQVTM, ANQGSEA. The CDR3 has 16 amino acids. Trimming at V came to 4 bases and at J to 5 bases, leaving 8 bases not matched to a gene. DNA for the CDR3: TGCAGCGTTGCTCGAACCCTAGCGGGGGGGACCGGGGAGCTGTTTTTT. As protein: CSVARTLAGGTGELFF.

The chain combines TRBV6-1 with TRBJ1-5; D unclear. Germline lookup yields CDR1 MNHNS and CDR2 SASEGT. The CDR3 totals 13 residues. Trimming removed 2 bases at V and 4 bases at J, with 6 bases between. For the CDR3, the DNA is TGTGCCAGCAGTGAAAATGAGAATCAGCCCCAGCATTTT. It yields the protein CASSENENQPQHF.

The chain has TRBV6-5 and TRBJ1-2; D not resolved. V lost 5 bases and J lost 4, with 17 bases in between. Per the germline V gene, CDR1 is MNHEY and CDR2 is SVGAGI. This CDR3 region has 15 residues. The chain's CDR3 is CASSNLPARIYGYTF. DNA for the CDR3: TGTGCCAGCAGTAATTTGCCGGCACGGATCTATGGCTACACCTTC.

V gene TRBV19 combines with J gene TRBJ2-2, with a possible D match to TRBD1 (6 bases). The CDR3 loop spans 13 amino acids. Germline V gene lookup returns CDR1 LNHDA and CDR2 SQIVND (reference sequence). Trimming cost V 11 bases and J 3 bases, with 13 bases left between them. DNA of the CDR3: TGTGCCTCACGACAGGTTGACACCGGGGAGCTGTTTTTT. It yields the protein CASRQVDTGELFF.

This chain links TRBV11-2 with TRBJ1-6; D unclear. Trimming stripped 1 base from V and 9 bases from J, with 10 bases between. The CDR3 extends over 14 amino acids. CDR1 and CDR2 (germline): SGHAT, FQNNGV. The CDR3 DNA reads as TGTGCCAGCAGCTTAGTGGGAGTGGGTTCACCCCTCCACTTT. This sequence encodes CASSLVGVGSPLHF.

V gene TRBV6-4 combines with J gene TRBJ2-2, with D possibly being TRBD2 (5 bases). V shed 2 bases and J shed 5 bases, with 12 bases lying between them. The CDR3 has 15 amino acids. Germline CDR1 and CDR2: MRHNA and SNTAGT. The CDR3: CASSDVGDRTGELFF. In DNA form, the CDR3 reads TGTGCCAGCAGTGACGTGGGAGATCGGACCGGGGAGCTGTTTTTT.

The genes are TRBV5-8 and TRBJ2-2, with no clear D. The CDR3 is 13 amino acids. CDR1 is SGHTS, CDR2 YDEGEE, per germline. Deletions cut 1 base from V and 7 bases from J, with 8 bases between. Written as DNA, the CDR3 is TGTGCCAGCAGCTTGTTTGGGGTCGGGGAGCTGTTTTTT. Residues: CASSLFGVGELFF.

The chain has TRBV4-3 and TRBJ1-5; tentative D call: TRBD1 (5 bases). CDR1 is LGHNA, CDR2 YSLEER, per germline. CDR3 size: 13 residues. Trimming stripped 3 bases from V and 5 bases from J, with 8 bases between. DNA of the CDR3: TGCGCCAGCAGCCAGGGGCGCTATCAGCCCCAGCATTTT. As protein: CASSQGRYQPQHF.

The chain recombines TRBV5-8 with TRBJ1-4, with 8 bases identical to TRBD1. Germline trimming cut 0 bases from V and 7 bases from J; bases unmatched to any gene: 5. The germline gives CDR1 SGHTS, CDR2 YDEGEE. CDR3 size: 15 residues. The CDR3 sequence is CASSLGSTGGEKLFF. The DNA of the CDR3 is TGTGCCAGCAGCTTGGGGTCCACAGGGGGTGAAAAACTGTTTTTT.

The chain uses TRBV7-2 and TRBJ2-3; the D call may be TRBD1 or TRBD2 (5 bases each). This CDR3 has 15 amino acids. V lost 5 bases and J 1 base, leaving 13 bases between the germline ends. Germline-derived CDR1 and CDR2 are SGHTA and FQGNSA. CDR3 residues: CASSLEGHRTDTQYF. In DNA form, the CDR3 reads TGTGCCAGCAGCCTTGAGGGGCACCGCACAGATACGCAGTATTTT.

The chain links TRBV6-2 or TRBV6-3 to TRBJ1-1; 7 nucleotides agree with TRBD1. The CDR3 covers 15 residues. V dropped 2 bases and J dropped 7; count of bases not matched to a gene: 10. Per germline, CDR1 MNHEY and CDR2 SVGEGT. CDR3 loop: CASSYSGQAGGEAFF. The CDR3 region has the DNA TGTGCCAGCAGTTACAGCGGACAGGCAGGGGGTGAAGCTTTCTTT.

V is TRBV12-3 or TRBV12-4 and J is TRBJ1-1, with D hard to call. The CDR3 spans 12 residues. Trimming shortened V by 3 bases and J by 0 bases, and 2 bases separated the two germline ends. CDR3 bases: TGTGCCAGCAGTTTGGTGAACACTGAAGCTTTCTTT. This translates into CASSLVNTEAFF.

This chain links TRBV9 with TRBJ2-1; D call uncertain. The CDR3 extends over 13 amino acids. With 0 bases removed from V and 9 bases from J, the gap between germline ends came to 10 bases. Germline CDR1 and CDR2: SGDLS and YYNGEE. The CDR3 sequence is CASSVALPGEQFF. The DNA for the CDR3 is TGTGCCAGCAGCGTAGCTCTACCGGGTGAGCAGTTCTTC.

The rearrangement links TRBV24-1 to TRBJ1-5, with a possible D match to TRBD1 (6 bases). Trimming removed 2 bases from V and 3 bases from J, with 16 bases in between. Germline values: CDR1 KGHDR, CDR2 SFDVKD. The CDR3 loop spans 17 amino acids. The CDR3, as DNA: TGTGCCACCAGTGATTACGACGGCCCAGGGGACAATCAGCCCCAGCATTTT. Translation: CATSDYDGPGDNQPQHF.

This clone occurred once. This chain links TRBV7-2 with TRBJ2-5, with D perhaps assigned TRBD1 or TRBD2 (6 bases each). This CDR3 comprises 12 residues. V lost 6 bases and J lost 5, with 10 bases in between. The germline gives CDR1 SGHTA, CDR2 FQGNSA. The CDR3 is CASRRGVETQYF. CDR3 coding DNA: TGTGCCAGCAGGAGGGGGGTGGAGACCCAGTACTTC.

The V and J genes are TRBV6-5 and TRBJ1-5, with D possibly being TRBD1 (5 bases). This CDR3 is 13 amino acids long. Germline CDR1 MNHEY, CDR2 SVGAGI. With 7 bases removed from V and 2 bases from J, the gap between germline ends came to 9 bases. The CDR3 DNA follows: TGTGCCAGCACAGGGTGGGGCAATCAGCCCCAGCATTTT. As protein: CASTGWGNQPQHF.

The chain uses TRBV4-1 and TRBJ1-4, with no clear D. Trimming took 4 bases from V and 5 from J, leaving 20 bases between them. Germline V gives CDR1 MGHRA, CDR2 YSYEKL. This CDR3 is 17 amino acids long. The DNA for the CDR3 is TGCGCCAGCAGCCGCTTAGTGAGGGCCGGGGTGAATGAAAAACTGTTTTTT. Protein: CASSRLVRAGVNEKLFF.

The rearrangement uses TRBV28 and TRBJ2-1; a weak D match, TRBD2 (6 bases). This CDR3 region has 15 residues. The V end was cut by 8 bases, the J end by 7 bases, with 21 bases between. Germline values: CDR1 MDHEN, CDR2 SYDVKM. CDR3 DNA sequence: TGTGCCAGCGCGAAAACCCCAGCAGGGAGGAATGAGCAGTTCTTC. Translating gives CASAKTPAGRNEQFF.

This chain connects TRBV7-8 to TRBJ1-1, with a possible D match to TRBD1 (5 bases). Trimming left V 8 bases short and J 0 bases short, with 16 bases between. The CDR3 runs 15 residues. CDR1 is SGHVS and CDR2 is FQNEAQ in the germline V gene. CDR3 region: CASVQGLLMNTEAFF. CDR3 sequence (DNA): TGTGCCAGCGTCCAGGGACTGCTCATGAACACTGAAGCTTTCTTT.

The rearrangement joins TRBV28 to TRBJ1-6; D is possibly TRBD1 (6 bases). Germline-derived CDR1 and CDR2 are MDHEN and SYDVKM. V was clipped by 5 bases and J by 6 bases, with 14 bases between them. The CDR3 has 15 residues. Here the CDR3 DNA reads TGTGCCAGCAGTCCCAGATTAGGGGGTAATTCACCCCTCCACTTT. This sequence encodes CASSPRLGGNSPLHF.